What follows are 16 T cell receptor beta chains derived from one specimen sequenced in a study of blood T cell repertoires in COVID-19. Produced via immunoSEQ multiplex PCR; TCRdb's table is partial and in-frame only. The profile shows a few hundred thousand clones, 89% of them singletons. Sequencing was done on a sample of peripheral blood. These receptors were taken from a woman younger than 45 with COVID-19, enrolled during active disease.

The CDR3 loop reads CASSLVYSGNTIYF. The CDR3 nucleotides are TGTGCCAGCAGCTTGGTCTACTCTGGAAACACCATATATTTT. The J gene is TRBJ1-3, the V gene TRBV5-6, with D unclear. The CDR3 is made up of 14 amino acids. Germline CDR1 reads SGHDT; CDR2 reads YYEEEE. V lost 0 bases and J 0 bases, leaving 4 bases between the germline ends. The full variable domain, its missing parts supplied by reference TRBV5-6 and TRBJ1-3, is DAGVTQSPTHLIKTRGQQVTLRCSPKSGHDTVSWYQQALGQGPQFIFQYYEEEERQRGNFPDRFSGHQFPNYSSELNVNALLLGDSALYLCASSLVYSGNTIYFGEGSWLTVV.

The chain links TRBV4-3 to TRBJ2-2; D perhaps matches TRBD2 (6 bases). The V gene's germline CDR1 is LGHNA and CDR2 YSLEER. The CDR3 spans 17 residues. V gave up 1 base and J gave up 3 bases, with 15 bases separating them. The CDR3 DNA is TGCGCCAGCAGCCAAGGTGGTAGCGGAGATGACACCGGGGAGCTGTTTTTT. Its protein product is CASSQGGSGDDTGELFF.

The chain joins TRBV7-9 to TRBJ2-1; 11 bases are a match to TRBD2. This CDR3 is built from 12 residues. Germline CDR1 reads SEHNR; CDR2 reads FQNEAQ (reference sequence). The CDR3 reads CAASGRTNEQFF. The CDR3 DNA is TGTGCAGCTAGCGGGAGGACCAATGAGCAGTTCTTC.

In DNA form, the CDR3 reads TGTGCCAGCAGCCTACCTTTGGCCGGGGAGCTGTTTTTT. Translated: CASSLPLAGELFF. The chain carries TRBV7-9 and TRBJ2-2; D call uncertain. CDR1 and CDR2 from the germline V gene are SEHNR and FQNEAQ (reference sequence). The V and J ends lost 5 bases and 6 bases respectively, with 10 bases between them. The CDR3 loop spans 13 amino acids.

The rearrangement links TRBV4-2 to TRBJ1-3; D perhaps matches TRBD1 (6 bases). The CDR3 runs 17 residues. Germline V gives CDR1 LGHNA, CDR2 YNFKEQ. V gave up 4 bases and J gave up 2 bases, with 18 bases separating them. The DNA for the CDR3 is TGTGCCAGCAGCCTCGGGACAAGCCTGGTCGCTGGAAACACCATATATTTT. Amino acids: CASSLGTSLVAGNTIYF.

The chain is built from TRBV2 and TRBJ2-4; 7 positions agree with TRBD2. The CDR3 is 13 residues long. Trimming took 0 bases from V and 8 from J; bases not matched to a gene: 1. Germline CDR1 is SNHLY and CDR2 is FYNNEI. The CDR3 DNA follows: TGTGCCAGCAGTGAAGCGGGGGGGGACATTCAGTACTTC. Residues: CASSEAGGDIQYF.

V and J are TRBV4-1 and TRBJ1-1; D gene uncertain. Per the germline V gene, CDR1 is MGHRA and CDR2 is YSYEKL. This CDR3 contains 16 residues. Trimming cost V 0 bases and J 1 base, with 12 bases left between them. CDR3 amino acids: CASSQDTHHRNTEAFF. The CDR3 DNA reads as TGCGCCAGCAGCCAAGACACCCACCACAGGAACACTGAAGCTTTCTTT.

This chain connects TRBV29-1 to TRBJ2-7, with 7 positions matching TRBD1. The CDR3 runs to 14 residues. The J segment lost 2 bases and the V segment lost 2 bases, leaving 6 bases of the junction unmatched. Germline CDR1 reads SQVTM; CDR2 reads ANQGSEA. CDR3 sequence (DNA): TGCAGCGTTGAAAAAGGGGACAGCACCTACGAGCAGTACTTC. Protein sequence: CSVEKGDSTYEQYF.

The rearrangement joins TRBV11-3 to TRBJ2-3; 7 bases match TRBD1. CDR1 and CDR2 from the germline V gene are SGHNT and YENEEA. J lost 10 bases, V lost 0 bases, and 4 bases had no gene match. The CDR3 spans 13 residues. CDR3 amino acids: CASSLDQGGAQYF. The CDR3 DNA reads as TGTGCCAGCAGCTTAGATCAAGGGGGCGCGCAGTATTTT. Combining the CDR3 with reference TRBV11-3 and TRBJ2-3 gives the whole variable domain EAGVVQSPRYKIIEKKQPVAFWCNPISGHNTLYWYLQNLGQGPELLIRYENEEAVDDSQLPKDRFSAERLKGVDSTLKIQPAELGDSAVYLCASSLDQGGAQYFGPGTRLTVL.

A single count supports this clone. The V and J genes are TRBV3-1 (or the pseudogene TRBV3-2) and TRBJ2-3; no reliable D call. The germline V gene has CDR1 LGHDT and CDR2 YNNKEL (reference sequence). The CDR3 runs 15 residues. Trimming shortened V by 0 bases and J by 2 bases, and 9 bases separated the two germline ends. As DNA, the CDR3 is TGTGCCAGCAGCCAAGACACGGGTCTCACAGATACGCAGTATTTT. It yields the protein CASSQDTGLTDTQYF.

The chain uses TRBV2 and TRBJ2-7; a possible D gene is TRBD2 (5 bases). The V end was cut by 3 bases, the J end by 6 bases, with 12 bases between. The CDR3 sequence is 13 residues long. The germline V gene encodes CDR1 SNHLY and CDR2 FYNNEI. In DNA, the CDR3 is TGTGCCAGCAGTGAGGGAGCCCCTCTCGAGCAGTACGTC. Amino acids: CASSEGAPLEQYV.

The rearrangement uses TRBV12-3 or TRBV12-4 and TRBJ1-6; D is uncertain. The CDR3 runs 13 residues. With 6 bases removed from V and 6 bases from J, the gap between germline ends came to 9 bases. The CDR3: CASRGSSNSPLHF. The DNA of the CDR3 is TGTGCCAGCAGGGGCAGCTCTAATTCACCCCTCCACTTT.

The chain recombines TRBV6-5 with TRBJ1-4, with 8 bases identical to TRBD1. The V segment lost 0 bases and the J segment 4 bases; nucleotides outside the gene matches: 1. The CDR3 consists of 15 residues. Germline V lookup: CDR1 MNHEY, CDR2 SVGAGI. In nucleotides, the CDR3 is TGTGCCAGCAGTTACTCGGGACAGGTTAATGAAAAACTGTTTTTT. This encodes CASSYSGQVNEKLFF.

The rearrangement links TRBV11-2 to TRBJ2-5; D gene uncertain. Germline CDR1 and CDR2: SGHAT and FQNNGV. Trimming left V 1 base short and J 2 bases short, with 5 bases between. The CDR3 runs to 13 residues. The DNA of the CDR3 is TGTGCCAGCAGCTTAGGACATCAAGAGACCCAGTACTTC. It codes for CASSLGHQETQYF.

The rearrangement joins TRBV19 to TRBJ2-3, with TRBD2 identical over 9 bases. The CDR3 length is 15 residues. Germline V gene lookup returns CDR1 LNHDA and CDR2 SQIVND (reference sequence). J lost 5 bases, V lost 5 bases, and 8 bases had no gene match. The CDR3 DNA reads TGTGCCAGTAGTGTACTAGCGGGTGAGGTAGATACGCAGTATTTT. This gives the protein CASSVLAGEVDTQYF.

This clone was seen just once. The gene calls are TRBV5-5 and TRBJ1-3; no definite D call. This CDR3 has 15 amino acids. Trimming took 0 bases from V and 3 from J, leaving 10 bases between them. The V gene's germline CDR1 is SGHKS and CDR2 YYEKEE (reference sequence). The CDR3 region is CASSLEAGRGNTIYF. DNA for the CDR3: TGTGCCAGCAGCTTGGAAGCGGGCCGTGGAAACACCATATATTTT.